This TCR beta chain came from a study of monozygotic twins with inflammatory bowel disease. The study's findings and limits: Part of the variability in patient repertoires may have come from differing immunosuppressive treatments.

Germline loops: CDR1 SGHAT, CDR2 FQNNGV. The CDR3 runs to 15 residues. Used for each TCR library was 3500 ng of total RNA. One entry per CDR3 protein, without DNA, is what TCRdb gives after re-calling the 5' RACE reads. In all, the sample yields more than 300,000 distinct CDR3 sequences. To note about this clonotype: Its antigen is not known.

The sequence was obtained from a human donor with ulcerative colitis or Crohn's disease, or a healthy co-twin of an affected twin (not recorded which). The genes are TRBV11-2 and TRBJ2-5; TCRdb gives TRBD1 as the D gene, but with no DNA this cannot be confirmed. Sequencing was performed on blood. CDR3 sequence: CASSFLQGQAETQYF.